The 8 T cell receptor beta chains below all came from one sample that was sequenced in a study of shared clonotypes between healthy human individuals. Some clones are missing from TCRdb's copy, which holds only in-frame ones; the method was immunoSEQ multiplex PCR. This sample has roughly 2,500,000 clones, with 93% found just once. Sequences were obtained from naive CD4+ T cells from PBMCs. Subset given: CD45RA+ positively selected. Receptors were obtained from a man between 18 and 29 years old in good health. Some clones in this sample may be carry-over from other donors' samples.

Comment on this clone: Other DNA variants within this sample encode the same CDR3. V is TRBV2 and J is TRBJ2-3; 11 nucleotides align to TRBD2. Looked up from germline, CDR1 is SNHLY and CDR2 is FYNNEI. V lost 6 bases, J lost 1 base, and 3 bases stayed unmatched. The CDR3 is 15 residues long. The DNA for the CDR3 is TGTGCCAGCAGGCCGGGACTAGCGGGCACAGATACGCAGTATTTT. It is translated as CASRPGLAGTDTQYF.

The rearrangement links TRBV4-1 to TRBJ1-5; the match to TRBD1 covers 9 bases. The germline V gene encodes CDR1 MGHRA and CDR2 YSYEKL. Germline trimming cut 1 base from V and 5 bases from J; bases unmatched to any gene: 6. This CDR3 is built from 16 residues. DNA of the CDR3: TGCGCCAGCAGCCAAGTTTCGGGACAGGGATATCAGCCCCAGCATTTT. It codes for CASSQVSGQGYQPQHF.

The J gene is TRBJ2-6, the V gene TRBV5-8; D is uncertain. Trimming pared 7 bases from V and 1 base from J, leaving 12 bases between. Germline V lookup: CDR1 SGHTS, CDR2 YDEGEE. The CDR3 is 15 amino acids. DNA for the CDR3: TGTGCCAGCGGGTTGCGAGGATCTGGGGCCAACGTCCTGACTTTC. It translates to CASGLRGSGANVLTF.

The chain uses TRBV28 and TRBJ2-1; D is unresolved. Deletions cut 1 base from V and 7 bases from J, with 5 bases between. The CDR3 spans 12 residues. CDR1 is MDHEN and CDR2 is SYDVKM in the germline V gene. Here the CDR3 DNA reads TGTGCCAGCAGTTTATTTTTGAATGAGCAGTTCTTC. Protein: CASSLFLNEQFF.

This chain uses TRBV11-2 with TRBJ2-3, with TRBD2 matching over 9 bases. The ends lost 5 bases at V and 5 bases at J; junction bases unmatched: 8. The germline gives CDR1 SGHAT, CDR2 FQNNGV. The CDR3 is 15 amino acids. In DNA, the CDR3 is TGTGCCAGCAGCCCAGGGTCTAGCGGGATAGATACGCAGTATTTT. Amino acid sequence: CASSPGSSGIDTQYF.

The rearrangement uses TRBV11-2 and TRBJ1-4; unclear D gene. Germline V gene lookup returns CDR1 SGHAT and CDR2 FQNNGV. The CDR3 is 11 residues long. Trimming shortened V by 4 bases and J by 5 bases, and 2 bases separated the two germline ends. The CDR3 sequence: CASSWNEKLFF. DNA of the CDR3: TGTGCCAGCAGCTGGAATGAAAAACTGTTTTTT.

The chain joins TRBV28 to TRBJ2-2, with no clear D. The V gene's germline CDR1 is MDHEN and CDR2 SYDVKM. The V end was cut by 5 bases, the J end by 0 bases, with 10 bases between. There are 15 residues in the CDR3. The CDR3 sequence: CASSNRRANTGELFF. CDR3 DNA sequence: TGTGCCAGCAGTAACCGTAGGGCGAACACCGGGGAGCTGTTTTTT. The full variable domain, completed using reference TRBV28 and TRBJ2-2, is DVKVTQSSRYLVKRTGEKVFLECVQDMDHENMFWYRQDPGLGLRLIYFSYDVKMKEKGDIPEGYSVSREKKERFSLILESASTNQTSMYLCASSNRRANTGELFFGEGSRLTVL.

The J gene is TRBJ1-2, the V gene TRBV6-6; D gene uncertain. CDR3 length equals 12 residues. V lost 6 bases, J lost 2 bases, and 7 bases lay in between. Germline lookup yields CDR1 MNHNY and CDR2 SVGAGI (reference sequence). CDR3 sequence (DNA): TGTGCCAGCAGCCCTACGAACTATGGCTACACCTTC. Residues: CASSPTNYGYTF.